Below, 2 T cell receptor beta chains from the same sample are listed, as sequenced in a study of OX40 agonist ivuxolimab in advanced cancers. TCRdb keeps only in-frame clones here, not all; method: immunoSEQ multiplex PCR. Here the sample spans tens of thousands of clones, roughly 90% being singletons. Sequencing used CD4+ or CD8+ T cells sorted from blood, obtained in a trial of the OX40 agonist ivuxolimab. The receptors were gathered from an adult with an advanced solid tumor such as melanoma, head and neck, liver or kidney cancer.

V usage is TRBV28 and J usage is TRBJ1-2, with TRBD1 as a possible D gene (5 bases). CDR1 and CDR2 (germline): MDHEN, SYDVKM. The CDR3 spans 13 residues. V was cut by 8 bases and J by 0 bases, with 10 bases left in between. CDR3 DNA: TGTGCCAGCCGGGGGAGCACTAACTATGGCTACACCTTC. This gives the protein CASRGSTNYGYTF.

The table lists this clone with a count of one. The chain carries TRBV7-3 and TRBJ1-2; D gene ambiguous. Between the trimmed V and J ends, which lost 5 bases and 1 base, there was a span of 8 bases. Per germline, CDR1 SGHTA and CDR2 FQGTGA. CDR3 length equals 13 residues. CDR3 sequence reads: CASSPSLNYGYTF. CDR3 nucleotide sequence: TGTGCCAGCAGCCCCTCCCTTAACTATGGCTACACCTTC.